Below, 8 T cell receptor beta chains from the same sample are listed, as sequenced in a study of blood T cell repertoires in COVID-19. Using immunoSEQ multiplex PCR, the repertoire was profiled, and TCRdb retains in-frame clones only, with some absent. The table has around 460,000 clones, roughly 89% seen once. The sample was peripheral blood. These receptors originate from a man in his late teens or twenties with COVID-19, enrolled during active disease.

The rearrangement uses TRBV27 and TRBJ2-5; D is perhaps TRBD2 (5 bases). V was shortened by 3 bases and J by 2 bases, with 7 bases between the two germline ends. CDR3 size: 13 residues. Germline CDR1 MNHEY, CDR2 SMNVEV (reference sequence). The DNA of the CDR3 is TGTGCCAGCAGTTTCGGGAATCAAGAGACCCAGTACTTC. It translates to CASSFGNQETQYF.

The chain carries TRBV7-8 and TRBJ2-1; 10 nucleotides agree with TRBD2. With 5 bases clipped from V and 6 bases from J, the junction kept 7 bases outside the gene matches. This CDR3 contains 15 residues. Germline CDR1 SGHVS, CDR2 FQNEAQ. The CDR3 loop reads CASSHPSGGANEQFF. The CDR3, as DNA: TGTGCCAGCAGCCACCCAAGCGGGGGGGCCAATGAGCAGTTCTTC.

The CDR3 reads CASSQEGGETQYF. CDR3 nucleotides: TGTGCCAGCAGCCAAGAAGGAGGCGAGACCCAGTACTTC. The chain couples TRBV3-1 (or the pseudogene TRBV3-2) to TRBJ2-5; possible D gene TRBD2, 5 bases. Germline V gene lookup returns CDR1 LGHDT and CDR2 YNNKEL (reference sequence). This CDR3 region has 13 residues. V was trimmed by 0 bases and J by 5 bases, leaving 7 bases between them.

The CDR3 loop reads CASSWTGELTGELFF. In DNA, the CDR3 is TGTGCCAGCAGCTGGACAGGGGAGCTCACCGGGGAGCTGTTTTTT. This chain uses TRBV7-6 with TRBJ2-2, with 9 bases that match TRBD1. This CDR3 region has 15 residues. With 4 bases clipped from V and 4 bases from J, the junction kept 4 bases outside the gene matches. Germline V CDR1 and CDR2: SGHVS, FNYEAQ.

The J gene is TRBJ1-4, the V gene TRBV29-1; a possible D gene is TRBD1 (6 bases). CDR3 length equals 13 residues. Germline V gene sequence: CDR1 SQVTM, CDR2 ANQGSEA. V was pared by 7 bases and J by 3 bases, with 12 bases between. CDR3: CSARGIPNEKLFF. CDR3 bases: TGCAGCGCCAGGGGTATCCCTAATGAAAAACTGTTTTTT. The full variable domain, its missing parts supplied by reference TRBV29-1 and TRBJ1-4, is SAVISQKPSRDICQRGTSLTIQCQVDSQVTMMFWYRQQPGQSLTLIATANQGSEATYESGFVIDKFPISRPNLTFSTLTVSNMSPEDSSIYLCSARGIPNEKLFFGSGTQLSVL.

This clone has just one count. The chain employs TRBV11-2 and TRBJ1-3, with no clear D. Trimming stripped 1 base from V and 4 bases from J, with 14 bases between. CDR3 length equals 16 residues. Germline V lookup: CDR1 SGHAT, CDR2 FQNNGV. DNA for the CDR3: TGTGCCAGCAGCTTAGGTTTATCGGGTCGGGGAAACACCATATATTTT. This gives the protein CASSLGLSGRGNTIYF.

J is TRBJ2-3 and V is TRBV6-4, with 7 bases fitting TRBD2. Trimming at V came to 8 bases and at J to 0 bases, leaving 8 bases not matched to a gene. The CDR3 has 15 residues. Germline V gives CDR1 MRHNA, CDR2 SNTAGT. The CDR3 DNA follows: TGTGCCAGCTCCGTCATGGGACTAAGCACAGATACGCAGTATTTT. It codes for CASSVMGLSTDTQYF.

The CDR3 DNA reads as TGTGCCAGTAGTATCGGGACAGGGGGTAACCGGGAGCTGTTTTTT. Translation gives CASSIGTGGNRELFF. The chain couples TRBV19 to TRBJ2-2, with 11 positions matching TRBD1. The V segment lost 3 bases and the J segment 9 bases; nucleotides outside the gene matches: 6. From germline, CDR1 is LNHDA and CDR2 SQIVND (reference sequence). CDR3 length: 15 amino acids.